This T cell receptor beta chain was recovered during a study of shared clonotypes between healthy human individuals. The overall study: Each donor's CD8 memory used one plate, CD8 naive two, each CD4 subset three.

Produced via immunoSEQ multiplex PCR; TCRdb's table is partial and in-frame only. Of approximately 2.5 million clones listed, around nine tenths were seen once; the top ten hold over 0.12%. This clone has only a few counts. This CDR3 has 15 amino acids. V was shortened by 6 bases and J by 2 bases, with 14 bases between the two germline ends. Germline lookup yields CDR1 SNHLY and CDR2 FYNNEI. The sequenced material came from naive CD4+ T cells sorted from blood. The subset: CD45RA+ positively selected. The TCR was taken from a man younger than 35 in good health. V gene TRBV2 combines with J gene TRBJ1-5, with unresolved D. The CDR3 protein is CASSPGSGRNQPQHF. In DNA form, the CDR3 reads TGTGCCAGCAGCCCCGGCTCCGGTCGCAATCAGCCCCAGCATTTT.